The source of this T cell receptor (beta chain) is a study of T cell clusters in autoimmune cytopenias. TRB amplification used 250 ng of peripheral blood genomic DNA. CDR3 size: 14 residues. Germline lookup yields CDR1 MNHNY and CDR2 SVGAGI (reference sequence). Multiplex touch-down PCR amplified TRB using TRB-A and TRB-B pools in one tube. TCRdb re-called the multiplex PCR reads and gives one entry per CDR3 protein, without DNA. This listing includes about 2,800 distinct CDR3 sequences. This sample was also put to use in a study of T cell repertoires in aging, cancer and after chemotherapy. That report adds: Across the chemotherapy interval, each cancer cohort showed higher median generation probability, suggesting thymic rebound.

The chain carries TRBV6-6 and TRBJ1-4. Sequencing input: peripheral blood. The source of this sequence is a human donor with an autoimmune cytopenia or autoimmune hepatitis (not recorded which). The CDR3 is CASSNTRENEKLFF.